This entry features one TCR beta chain sequence. These data belong to a study of blood T cell repertoires in COVID-19. Allocation to cohorts depended on clinical history reported by the participants. The method was immunoSEQ multiplex PCR; TCRdb's version includes in-frame clones alone and lacks a portion of them. The sample has roughly 260,000 clones; 75% to 90% are singletons. The CDR3 covers 15 residues. Sequenced input: PBMCs or T cells enriched from blood (not recorded which). The receptor's source is a woman aged 50 to 65 who had recovered from COVID-19. This chain connects TRBV21-1 to TRBJ2-5; the table's TRBD1 call for D was not verified on the DNA. TRBV21-1 is a documented pseudogene. The CDR3 region is CASSKPDSRQETQYF. CDR3 in DNA: TGTGCCAGCAGCAAACCCGACAGTAGGCAAGAGACCCAGTACTTC.